This T cell receptor (beta chain) originates from a study of T cell responses to AZD1222 COVID-19 vaccine. Regarding the study as a whole: It was only 6 or 7 AZD1222 recipients who were seropositive at baseline. Donors were chiefly white British, with a greater number of females, and clonal diversity was perhaps underestimated. No repertoire was sampled before or during the peak T cell response, only after it.

As concerns this clone: Its specificity is not known.

Libraries were prepared by immunoSEQ multiplex PCR; TCRdb keeps only in-frame clonotypes and omits some of them. The sample consists of some 150,000 clones, 75% to 85% of them appearing once. Per the germline V gene, CDR1 is SGHRS and CDR2 is YFSETQ. The CDR3 totals 13 residues. With 3 bases removed from V and 2 bases from J, the gap between germline ends came to 8 bases. The receptor's source is an adult in good health. The chain recombines TRBV5-1 with TRBJ2-5; D gene unclear. The sequencing here drew on peripheral blood, taken on day 0 of MenACWY control vaccination. The CDR3 here is CASSWQYQETQYF. The CDR3 nucleotides read TGCGCCAGCAGCTGGCAGTATCAAGAGACCCAGTACTTC.